These 12 T cell receptor beta chains were all obtained from the same sample, sequenced in a study of blood T cells in healthy people across ages. The use of a sample-barcoded 5' primer and a J-beta primer mix characterized a second PCR of roughly 7 to 11 cycles. TCRdb redid the calling of the 5' RACE reads with MiXCR, one entry per CDR3 protein. The table shows 1.8 million or so distinct CDR3 sequences, with about 39% occurring only once. Sample: blood. These receptors all come from a human donor in good health.

This clonotype has a handful of counts. The rearrangement joins TRBV11-2 to TRBJ2-7; D unresolved. CDR1 and CDR2 (germline): SGHAT, FQNNGV. Trimming removed 5 bases from V and 4 bases from J, with 12 bases in between. This CDR3 spans 13 amino acids. The chain's CDR3 is CASSPMGNYEQYF. In DNA, the CDR3 is TGTGCCAGCAGCCCCATGGGAAATTACGAGCAGTACTTC.

This chain links TRBV7-9 with TRBJ2-7, with D tentatively TRBD1 (7 bases). Trimming cost V 3 bases and J 5 bases, with 14 bases left between them. Germline loops: CDR1 SEHNR, CDR2 FQNEAQ (reference sequence). The CDR3 is made up of 14 amino acids. The CDR3 is CASSLEGAINEQYF. CDR3 DNA sequence: TGTGCCAGCAGCTTGGAGGGGGCGATCAACGAGCAGTACTTC.

The table lists this clonotype with a few counts. Here the CDR3 reads CASNRGGGEQYF. DNA for the CDR3: TGTGCCAGCAATCGGGGGGGTGGTGAGCAGTACTTC. The V gene is TRBV12-3 or TRBV12-4, the J gene TRBJ2-7; 8 bases fit TRBD2. V shed 7 bases, J shed 7 bases, and the junction held 6 bases outside the gene matches. The CDR3 has 12 amino acids.

This clonotype has just a few counts. The chain is built from TRBV15 and TRBJ1-4, with D possibly being TRBD1 (6 bases). This CDR3 region has 16 residues. Germline V gives CDR1 LNHNV, CDR2 YYDKDF (reference sequence). Between the trimmed V and J ends, which lost 3 bases and 0 bases, there was a span of 11 bases. CDR3 protein: CATSRVPGATNEKLFF. Written as DNA, the CDR3 is TGTGCCACCAGCAGGGTCCCAGGGGCAACTAATGAAAAACTGTTTTTT.

The rearrangement joins TRBV6-2 or TRBV6-3 to TRBJ2-5; TRBD2 matches 12 bases. The CDR3 is 16 residues long. The ends lost 6 bases at V and 1 base at J; junction bases unmatched: 6. The germline V gene has CDR1 MNHEY and CDR2 SVGEGT. The DNA of the CDR3 is TGTGCCAGCAGCTCACTAGCGGGGGGACTCCAAGAGACCCAGTACTTC. Translation: CASSSLAGGLQETQYF.

The V gene is TRBV2, the J gene TRBJ1-1; 7 bases line up with TRBD1. Germline CDR1 SNHLY, CDR2 FYNNEI. V was pared by 4 bases and J by 0 bases, with 8 bases of the junction left unmatched. The CDR3 extends over 16 amino acids. CDR3 sequence (DNA): TGTGCCAGCAGTGCGATGAGACAGGGTATGAACACTGAAGCTTTCTTT. It is translated as CASSAMRQGMNTEAFF.

The rearrangement links TRBV29-1 to TRBJ1-3; the D is unclear. The length of the CDR3 is 13 residues. Germline CDR1 SQVTM, CDR2 ANQGSEA. V lost 3 bases and J 6 bases, leaving 12 bases between the germline ends. Here the CDR3 DNA reads TGCAGCGTTGAGGTGGGCGCCGAAAACACCATATATTTT. It codes for CSVEVGAENTIYF.

V and J are TRBV5-1 and TRBJ2-3; no firm D call. Germline V gene sequence: CDR1 SGHRS, CDR2 YFSETQ. The CDR3 extends over 14 amino acids. Trimming pared 4 bases from V and 0 bases from J, leaving 9 bases between. The CDR3 spells CASSTLSSTDTQYF. CDR3 bases: TGCGCCAGCAGCACTCTTTCTAGCACAGATACGCAGTATTTT.

This clonotype was picked up a small number of times. The chain uses TRBV7-6 and TRBJ2-1; D possibly corresponds to TRBD2 (5 bases). With 3 bases removed from V and 0 bases from J, the gap between germline ends came to 9 bases. The CDR3 extends over 15 amino acids. The V gene's germline CDR1 is SGHVS and CDR2 FNYEAQ. In nucleotides, the CDR3 is TGTGCCAGCAGCTTCCCCGGAGGCTCCTACAATGAGCAGTTCTTC. Translating it yields CASSFPGGSYNEQFF.

This clonotype rates as medium-sized (0.01 to 0.1%). The chain recombines TRBV24-1 with TRBJ2-1, with D uncertain. This CDR3 is built from 14 residues. Germline values: CDR1 KGHDR, CDR2 SFDVKD. Trimming shortened V by 4 bases and J by 2 bases, and 8 bases separated the two germline ends. CDR3 residues: CATSEEDTYNEQFF. The CDR3 nucleotides read TGTGCCACCAGTGAGGAAGACACCTACAATGAGCAGTTCTTC.

The table lists this clonotype with a few counts. The chain joins TRBV13 to TRBJ2-7, with 9 nucleotides matching TRBD2. CDR1 PRHDT and CDR2 FYEKMQ come from the germline V gene (reference sequence). This CDR3 has 15 residues. V dropped 0 bases and J dropped 3; count of bases not matched to a gene: 3. CDR3 coding DNA: TGTGCCAGCAGCTTAGGGCAGACTAGCGGCTACGAGCAGTACTTC. Protein product: CASSLGQTSGYEQYF.

The chain is built from TRBV11-2 and TRBJ1-2; possible D gene TRBD1, 5 bases. This CDR3 spans 14 amino acids. The V gene's germline CDR1 is SGHAT and CDR2 FQNNGV. V gave up 4 bases and J gave up 9 bases, with 18 bases separating them. Written as DNA, the CDR3 is TGTGCCAGCAGCTCCCTCCTGGGACGGGGACGCTACACCTTC. Translating gives CASSSLLGRGRYTF.